The rows below give T cell receptor beta chains drawn from one sample of a study of T cell changes during pregnancy in multiple sclerosis. Measured with immunoSEQ multiplex PCR; TCRdb has only the in-frame clones, and not every one. The sample carries about 92,000 clones, around 92% recorded once. The starting material was peripheral blood, obtained in the first trimester of pregnancy. These receptor sequences come from a female donor with multiple sclerosis, enrolled in a pregnancy study. CDR3s include the opening cysteine and the closing phenylalanine or tryptophan. Fields, in order: clone size, D gene, J gene, V gene, CDR3 protein, CDR3 DNA. A D gene is named only where the DNA matches it firmly. The size of a clone is reported for some rows only, either as once, few or many, or as a class for expanded clones.

abundance: .; d_gene: .; j_gene: TRBJ1-4; v_gene: TRBV6-1; CDR3aa: CASSETGATNEKLFF; CDR3nt: TGTGCCAGCAGTGAGACAGGTGCAACTAATGAAAAACTGTTTTTT
abundance: few; d_gene: .; j_gene: TRBJ2-1; v_gene: TRBV4-2; CDR3aa: CASSLNNEQFF; CDR3nt: TGTGCCAGCAGCCTAAACAATGAGCAGTTCTTC
abundance: .; d_gene: TRBD1; j_gene: TRBJ1-3; v_gene: TRBV7-9; CDR3aa: CASSYDRVVGNTIYF; CDR3nt: TGTGCCAGCAGTTACGACAGGGTGGTAGGAAACACCATATATTTT
abundance: .; d_gene: .; j_gene: TRBJ2-7; v_gene: TRBV15; CDR3aa: CATSRSMTGLKEQYF; CDR3nt: TGTGCCACCAGCAGATCGATGACAGGACTGAAGGAGCAGTACTTC
abundance: .; d_gene: .; j_gene: TRBJ2-5; v_gene: TRBV5-1; CDR3aa: CASSRTQETQYF; CDR3nt: TGCGCCAGCAGCCGCACTCAAGAGACCCAGTACTTC
abundance: .; d_gene: TRBD2; j_gene: TRBJ2-3; v_gene: TRBV10-3; CDR3aa: CAIGVGGSPPDTQYF; CDR3nt: TGTGCCATCGGCGTCGGCGGGAGCCCCCCAGATACGCAGTATTTT
abundance: .; d_gene: TRBD1; j_gene: TRBJ1-1; v_gene: TRBV5-1; CDR3aa: CASSLEGQGPTSAFF; CDR3nt: TGCGCCAGCAGCTTGGAGGGACAGGGGCCCACGTCAGCTTTCTTT
abundance: .; d_gene: TRBD2; j_gene: TRBJ2-1; v_gene: TRBV6-5; CDR3aa: CASSSGRGGYNEQFF; CDR3nt: TGTGCCAGCAGCTCAGGACGCGGGGGTTACAATGAGCAGTTCTTC
abundance: .; d_gene: TRBD2; j_gene: TRBJ2-7; v_gene: TRBV11-1; CDR3aa: CASSHSLAGSNYEQYF; CDR3nt: TGTGCCAGCAGCCACTCTCTAGCGGGGTCCAACTACGAGCAGTACTTC
abundance: .; d_gene: TRBD1; j_gene: TRBJ1-1; v_gene: TRBV6-1; CDR3aa: CASSGGQLNTEAFF; CDR3nt: TGTGCCAGCAGTGGGGGACAGTTAAACACTGAAGCTTTCTTT
abundance: .; d_gene: TRBD1; j_gene: TRBJ1-2; v_gene: TRBV29-1; CDR3aa: CSGGQFSDYGYTF; CDR3nt: TGCAGCGGGGGACAGTTCTCAGATTATGGCTACACCTTC